These 16 T cell receptor beta chains were sequenced from one sample in a study of T cell responses to AZD1222 COVID-19 vaccine (dated by TCRdb to the early 2020s). Library preparation used the immunoSEQ multiplex PCR assay. TCRdb's version of the immuneACCESS table is confined to in-frame rearrangements and falls short of the full clone set. An unresolved V gene accounts for under half of the shortfall where checked; the remainder is of unknown origin. The table for this sample lists roughly 130,000 clones; just under 95% of them were counted only once. The ten largest account for roughly 7.2% of the sample. Read against the paper, the sample's time point label means: baseline before first vaccination. The sample was peripheral blood, taken on day 0 of AZD1222 vaccination. The receptors originated from an adult in good health.

This chain uses TRBV3-1 (or the pseudogene TRBV3-2) with TRBJ1-5, with TRBD1 as a possible D gene (5 bases). Per germline, CDR1 LGHDT and CDR2 YNNKEL (reference sequence). V shed 3 bases and J shed 1 base, with 7 bases lying between them. This CDR3 is built from 14 residues. The CDR3 DNA is TGTGCCAGCAGCCAGCGGGGGAGCAATCAGCCCCAGCATTTT. It translates to CASSQRGSNQPQHF.

The V gene is TRBV27, the J gene TRBJ1-2; D remains ambiguous. V was shortened by 6 bases and J by 0 bases, with 20 bases between the two germline ends. CDR1 MNHEY and CDR2 SMNVEV come from the germline V gene (reference sequence). This CDR3 contains 17 residues. The CDR3 region has the DNA TGTGCCAGCAGCCAATTCTACCGACCCGGAGCTAACTATGGCTACACCTTC. Amino acid sequence: CASSQFYRPGANYGYTF.

V and J are TRBV9 and TRBJ1-2, with D unclear. The germline gives CDR1 SGDLS, CDR2 YYNGEE. Trimming removed 0 bases from V and 2 bases from J, with 5 bases in between. The CDR3 is 13 amino acids. Here the CDR3 reads CASSVGVNYGYTF. In DNA form, the CDR3 reads TGTGCCAGCAGCGTAGGGGTGAACTATGGCTACACCTTC.

J is TRBJ1-5 and V is TRBV6-7; 7 bases agree with TRBD1. TRBV6-7 has ORF status, its function being uncertain. Trimming removed 6 bases from V and 5 bases from J; junction bases left unmatched: 4. The CDR3 extends over 13 amino acids. The CDR3 region is CASRRGQHQPQHF. The CDR3 region has the DNA TGTGCCAGCAGGAGGGGGCAACATCAGCCCCAGCATTTT.

This clone showed up just once. The chain recombines TRBV6-1 with TRBJ2-6, with TRBD1 matching 11 bases. V gave up 4 bases and J gave up 0 bases; unmatched junction bases: 5. The germline V gene encodes CDR1 MNHNS and CDR2 SASEGT. The CDR3 has 18 amino acids. DNA of the CDR3: TGTGCCAGCAGTGTAAGGGACAGGGGGGACTCTGGGGCCAACGTCCTGACTTTC. Amino acids: CASSVRDRGDSGANVLTF.

The table lists this clone with a count of one. V is TRBV27 and J is TRBJ1-5; D might be TRBD1 (6 bases). The V gene's germline CDR1 is MNHEY and CDR2 SMNVEV (reference sequence). This CDR3 has 13 amino acids. The V end was cut by 3 bases, the J end by 4 bases, with 7 bases between. The CDR3 here is CASSFQGNQPQHF. The CDR3 nucleotides are TGTGCCAGCAGTTTCCAGGGGAATCAGCCCCAGCATTTT.

The chain employs TRBV23-1 and TRBJ1-5; maybe TRBD1 (5 bases). TRBV23-1 is recorded as an ORF, its role being uncertain. V lost 8 bases, J lost 0 bases, and 20 bases lay in between. This CDR3 comprises 17 residues. The CDR3 protein is CASALGRGDYSNQPQHF. For the CDR3, the DNA is TGCGCCAGCGCGCTGGGGCGGGGCGATTATAGCAATCAGCCCCAGCATTTT.

The chain joins TRBV9 to TRBJ1-6; D uncertain. The V gene's germline CDR1 is SGDLS and CDR2 YYNGEE. V was cut by 0 bases and J by 9 bases, with 13 bases left in between. This CDR3 comprises 15 residues. The CDR3 sequence is CASSVDRLPGSPLHF. CDR3 coding DNA: TGTGCCAGCAGCGTAGATCGACTCCCGGGTTCACCCCTCCACTTT.

The chain links TRBV10-1 to TRBJ1-1; D gene ambiguous. The V gene's germline CDR1 is WNHNN and CDR2 SYGVQD (reference sequence). The CDR3 length is 17 residues. V lost 5 bases to trimming and J lost 0 bases, with 19 bases between them. The DNA for the CDR3 is TGCGCCAGCAGTTTTACCCGTGGCAGGCCCATGAACACTGAAGCTTTCTTT. Its protein is CASSFTRGRPMNTEAFF.

The gene calls are TRBV27 and TRBJ2-7; 11 nucleotides align to TRBD1. Germline V gene lookup returns CDR1 MNHEY and CDR2 SMNVEV (reference sequence). The CDR3 runs to 15 residues. Unmatched junction bases numbered 10, after V lost 5 bases and J lost 7 bases. The CDR3 DNA reads TGTGCCAGCAGTCCCCATCGGACAGGGGGCCTGGAGCAGTACTTC. It codes for CASSPHRTGGLEQYF.

The genes are TRBV30 and TRBJ1-1, with TRBD1 as a possible D gene (5 bases). The V gene's germline CDR1 is GTSNPN and CDR2 SVGIG (reference sequence). The CDR3 has 14 amino acids. V lost 4 bases to trimming and J lost 1 base, with 13 bases between them. CDR3: CAWIRTTKNTEAFF. DNA of the CDR3: TGTGCCTGGATACGGACAACTAAGAACACTGAAGCTTTCTTT.

This clone occurred a few times. This chain joins TRBV7-2 and TRBJ1-5, with a possible D match to TRBD1 (6 bases). CDR1 is SGHTA, CDR2 FQGNSA, per germline. Between the trimmed V and J ends, which lost 7 bases and 3 bases, there was a span of 10 bases. This CDR3 contains 13 residues. The CDR3 DNA is TGTGCCAGCACGAGACAGGCCAATCAGCCCCAGCATTTT. Translating it yields CASTRQANQPQHF.

The V gene is TRBV27, the J gene TRBJ1-1; unclear D gene. Germline V gene data show CDR1 as MNHEY and CDR2 as SMNVEV (reference sequence). The CDR3 is 13 residues long. The V end was cut by 2 bases, the J end by 10 bases, with 14 bases between. CDR3 loop: CASSLSRGTLAFF. DNA for the CDR3: TGTGCCAGCAGTTTAAGTCGGGGAACCCTAGCTTTCTTT.

V gene TRBV19 combines with J gene TRBJ2-2; tentatively, D is TRBD2 (6 bases). The CDR3 sequence is 15 residues long. Looked up from germline, CDR1 is LNHDA and CDR2 is SQIVND (reference sequence). Trimming took off 7 bases at V and 6 bases at J, with 18 bases between the two ends. Here the CDR3 reads CASTTETRNSGELFF. CDR3 DNA sequence: TGTGCCAGTACAACCGAGACTAGAAATTCCGGGGAGCTGTTTTTT. Together with reference TRBV19 and TRBJ2-2, the CDR3 gives the full variable domain: DGGITQSPKYLFRKEGQNVTLSCEQNLNHDAMYWYRQDPGQGLRLIYYSQIVNDFQKGDIAEGYSVSREKKESFPLTVTSAQKNPTAFYLCASTTETRNSGELFFGEGSRLTVL.

This clone was seen only once. The V call is TRBV21-1, the J call TRBJ2-1; the table's D gene call, TRBD2, was not cross checked with the DNA. TRBV21-1 is given as a pseudogene. CDR3 length: 13 residues. The CDR3 DNA sequence: TGTGCCAGACGGACTAGCGGGATCCATGAGCAGTTCTTC. This gives the protein CARRTSGIHEQFF.

V usage is TRBV12-3 or TRBV12-4 and J usage is TRBJ2-1; D gene unclear. This CDR3 has 12 residues. V dropped 3 bases and J dropped 8 bases, with 8 bases sitting between them. CDR3 nucleotides: TGTGCCAGCAGTTTTCTGGCAGATGAGCAGTTCTTC. This translates into CASSFLADEQFF.